One sample yielded the 7 T cell receptor beta chains listed below, sequenced in a study of blood T cell repertoires in COVID-19. The repertoire was sequenced with immunoSEQ multiplex PCR; TCRdb's copy has only in-frame clones and lacks some. The table has 75,000 to 95,000 clones, over 70% seen once; the top ten hold over 0.95%. The specimen was peripheral blood. The receptors here all came from a human donor in a cohort sampled during active COVID-19.

About this clone itself: Compared with germline, one end of the junction differs, possibly owing to a read error. The chain joins TRBV7-9 to TRBJ2-1; D may be TRBD1 (7 bases). This CDR3 is built from 12 residues. Germline V lookup: CDR1 SEHNR, CDR2 FQNEAQ (reference sequence). The CDR3 DNA sequence: TGTGCCAGCAGCTCCATTACCCAGGGGGAGGTCTTC. The encoded protein is CASSSITQGEVF. The full variable domain, in which reference TRBV7-9 and TRBJ2-1 provide the parts outside the CDR3, is DTGVSQNPRHKITKRGQNVTFRCDPISEHNRLYWYRQTLGQGPEFLTYFQNEAQLEKSRLLSDRFSAERPKGSFSTLEIQRTEQGDSAMYLCASSSITQGEVFGPGTRLTVL.

V usage is TRBV29-1 and J usage is TRBJ1-5; tentative D call: TRBD1 (6 bases). Between the trimmed V and J ends, which lost 6 bases and 6 bases, there was a span of 24 bases. The CDR3 covers 16 residues. The germline V gene encodes CDR1 SQVTM and CDR2 ANQGSEA. As DNA, the CDR3 is TGCAGCGTAAAAGGGGGACCCATGGAGCGTAGTCAGCCCCAGCATTTT. Translation: CSVKGGPMERSQPQHF. Complete variable domain (other parts from reference TRBV29-1 and TRBJ1-5): SAVISQKPSRDICQRGTSLTIQCQVDSQVTMMFWYRQQPGQSLTLIATANQGSEATYESGFVIDKFPISRPNLTFSTLTVSNMSPEDSSIYLCSVKGGPMERSQPQHFGDGTRLSIL.

The chain recombines TRBV18 with TRBJ1-4, with TRBD1 matching over 8 bases. CDR3 length: 16 residues. Per the germline V gene, CDR1 is KGHSH and CDR2 is LQKENI. V shed 5 bases, J shed 2 bases, and the junction held 7 bases outside the gene matches. In DNA form, the CDR3 reads TGTGCCAGCTCAACCGGACAGGGACGGACTAATGAAAAACTGTTTTTT. Its translation: CASSTGQGRTNEKLFF.

The V call is TRBV5-3, the J call TRBJ1-5; D perhaps matches TRBD1 (6 bases). TRBV5-3 is marked as an open reading frame, function uncertain. Trimming cost V 4 bases and J 4 bases, with 15 bases left between them. The CDR3 is 15 residues long. DNA for the CDR3: TGTGCCAGAAGCGGCGGCAGGGGTTATAATCAGCCCCAGCATTTT. This sequence encodes CARSGGRGYNQPQHF.

V and J are TRBV5-6 and TRBJ2-1; tentative D call: TRBD2 (6 bases). Trimming stripped 2 bases from V and 8 bases from J, with 14 bases between. Germline V CDR1 and CDR2: SGHDT, YYEEEE. The CDR3 runs to 14 residues. The CDR3 loop is CASSFYGSPDEQFF. Here the CDR3 DNA reads TGTGCCAGCAGCTTTTACGGGAGTCCCGATGAGCAGTTCTTC.

CDR3 in DNA: TGTGCCAGCAGCTTAGGGGCGGGAGATGGAAAAGATACGCAGTATTTT. It translates to CASSLGAGDGKDTQYF. This chain joins TRBV7-7 and TRBJ2-3; TRBD2 matches 7 bases. J lost 5 bases, V lost 1 base, and 9 bases had no gene match. CDR1 and CDR2 from the germline V gene are SSHAT and FNYEAQ (reference sequence). The CDR3 is 16 residues long.

This clone was detected only once. The chain employs TRBV30 and TRBJ2-3; 9 positions match TRBD2. Per germline, CDR1 GTSNPN and CDR2 SVGIG (reference sequence). Trimming cost V 5 bases and J 4 bases; bases outside gene matches: 10. The CDR3 runs 15 residues. CDR3 coding DNA: TGTGCCTGGCGGCCCCCGGCGGGAGGGGCAGATACGCAGTATTTT. Its protein product is CAWRPPAGGADTQYF.